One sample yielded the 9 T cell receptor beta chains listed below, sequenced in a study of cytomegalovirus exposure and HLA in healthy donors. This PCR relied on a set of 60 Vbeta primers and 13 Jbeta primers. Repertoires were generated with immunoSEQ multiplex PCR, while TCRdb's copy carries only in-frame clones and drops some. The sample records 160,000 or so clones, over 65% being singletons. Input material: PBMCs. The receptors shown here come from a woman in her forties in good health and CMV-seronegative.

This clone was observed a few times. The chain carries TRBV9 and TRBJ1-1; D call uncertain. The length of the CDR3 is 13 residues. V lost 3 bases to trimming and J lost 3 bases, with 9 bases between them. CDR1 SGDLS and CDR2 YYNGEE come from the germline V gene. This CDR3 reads CASSAPPYTEAFF. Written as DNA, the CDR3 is TGTGCCAGCAGCGCCCCCCCGTACACTGAAGCTTTCTTT.

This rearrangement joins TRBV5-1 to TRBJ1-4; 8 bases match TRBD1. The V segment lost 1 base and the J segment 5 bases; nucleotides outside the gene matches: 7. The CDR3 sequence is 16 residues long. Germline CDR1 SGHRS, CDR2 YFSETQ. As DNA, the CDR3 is TGCGCCAGCAGCTTGATGTCAGGGGGCTCGAATGAAAAACTGTTTTTT. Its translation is CASSLMSGGSNEKLFF.

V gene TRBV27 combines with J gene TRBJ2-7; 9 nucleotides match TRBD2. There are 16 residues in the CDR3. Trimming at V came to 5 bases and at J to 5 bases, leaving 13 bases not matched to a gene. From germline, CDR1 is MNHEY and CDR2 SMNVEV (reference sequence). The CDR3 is CASSPALSGGFHEQYF. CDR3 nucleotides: TGTGCCAGCAGTCCCGCCCTAAGCGGGGGGTTCCACGAGCAGTACTTC.

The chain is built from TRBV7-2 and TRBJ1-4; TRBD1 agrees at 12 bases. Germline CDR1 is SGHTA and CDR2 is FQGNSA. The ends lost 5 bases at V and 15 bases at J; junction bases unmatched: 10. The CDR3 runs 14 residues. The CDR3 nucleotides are TGTGCCAGCAGCCCCTACGGGACAGGGGGCATAATGTTTTTT. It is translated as CASSPYGTGGIMFF.

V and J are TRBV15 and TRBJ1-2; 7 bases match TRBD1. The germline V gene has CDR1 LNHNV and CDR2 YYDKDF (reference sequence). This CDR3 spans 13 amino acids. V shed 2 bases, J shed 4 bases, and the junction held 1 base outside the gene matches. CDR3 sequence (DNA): TGTGCCACCAGCAGAAGACAGGGCTATGGCTACACCTTC. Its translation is CATSRRQGYGYTF. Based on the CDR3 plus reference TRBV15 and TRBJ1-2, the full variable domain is DAMVIQNPRYQVTQFGKPVTLSCSQTLNHNVMYWYQQKSSQAPKLLFHYYDKDFNNEADTPDNFQSRRPNTSFCFLDIRSPGLGDTAMYLCATSRRQGYGYTFGSGTRLTVV.

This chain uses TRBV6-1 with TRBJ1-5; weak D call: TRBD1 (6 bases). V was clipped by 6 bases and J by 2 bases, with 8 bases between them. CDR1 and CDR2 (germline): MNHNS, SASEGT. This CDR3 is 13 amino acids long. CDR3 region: CASSDRRNQPQHF. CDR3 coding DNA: TGTGCCAGCAGCGACAGGCGCAATCAGCCCCAGCATTTT.

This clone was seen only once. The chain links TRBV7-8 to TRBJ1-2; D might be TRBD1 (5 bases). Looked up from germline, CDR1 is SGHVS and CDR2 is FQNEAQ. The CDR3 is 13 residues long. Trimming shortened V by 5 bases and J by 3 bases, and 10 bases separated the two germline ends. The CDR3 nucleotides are TGTGCCAGCAGCGTCCGGGACTACTATGGCTACACCTTC. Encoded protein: CASSVRDYYGYTF.

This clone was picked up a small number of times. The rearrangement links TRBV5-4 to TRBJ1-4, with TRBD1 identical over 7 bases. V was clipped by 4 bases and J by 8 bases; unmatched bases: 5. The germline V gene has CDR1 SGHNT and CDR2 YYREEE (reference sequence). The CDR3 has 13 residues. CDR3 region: CASSTGTVEKLFF. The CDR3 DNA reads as TGTGCCAGCAGCACCGGGACAGTCGAAAAACTGTTTTTT.

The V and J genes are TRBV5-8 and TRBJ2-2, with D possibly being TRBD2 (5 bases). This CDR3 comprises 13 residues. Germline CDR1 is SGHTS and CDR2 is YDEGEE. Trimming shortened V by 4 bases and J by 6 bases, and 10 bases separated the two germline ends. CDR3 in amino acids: CASSPWGAGELFF. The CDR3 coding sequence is TGTGCCAGCAGCCCGTGGGGAGCCGGGGAGCTGTTTTTT.